This T cell receptor beta chain is from a study of glioma-infiltrating T cells after dendritic cell vaccination (dated by TCRdb to the mid-2010s). About the full investigation: The cohort comprised approximately 15 glioblastoma patients from Phase I and II dendritic cell vaccination trials, 9 newly diagnosed and 6 with recurrent disease. Three intradermal dendritic cell vaccine injections were administered to patients at biweekly intervals in the arm below the axilla. In glioblastoma patients vaccinated with dendritic cells, deep sequencing of TCR beta CDR3 regions served to measure the amount of tumor-infiltrating lymphocytes and to compare repertoires between tumor and blood. Between the early 2000s and the early 2010s, the patients were given dendritic cell vaccination pulsed with autologous tumor lysate. The vaccine was prepared from monocyte-derived dendritic cells that were cultured for more than six days with IL-4 and GM-CSF and then pulsed overnight with autologous tumor lysate. Survival after dendritic cell vaccination was correlated with TCR sequencing metrics, including TIL content and tumor-blood repertoire overlap. On the study overall, not on this receptor specifically: The cohort was small and heterogeneous, few patients had complete blood and tumor sets, and even fewer had initial-recurrent tumor pairs. Higher estimated pretreatment TIL content predicted longer time to progression and overall survival after dendritic cell vaccination. The TCR overlap response model with three groups was called speculative and said to need prospective validation. TCR clonality showed no direct relationship with survival, which suggests that a diverse polyclonal response may matter.

To be selected, patients needed enough residual fresh-frozen tumor tissue and more than two years of available survival data. None of the glioblastoma patients carried an isocitrate dehydrogenase mutation, although molecular status otherwise varied. PBMC were collected before vaccination, two weeks after the third vaccination, and at tumor progression when it occurred. The Qiagen DNeasy Blood extraction Kit was used to extract genomic DNA. TCRB CDR3 regions were amplified from about 2 ug genomic DNA, or all available DNA if less, using the immunoSEQ assay. The multiplex PCR employed 60 forward primers targeting TCR V beta segments and 13 reverse primers targeting J beta segments. Synthetic control templates were spiked into each sample at limiting dilution to estimate reads per starting template. The Illumina HiSeq System generated sequencing reads of 87 bp. Per the original workflow: PCR and sequencing errors were removed by a nearest neighbor algorithm that merged closely related sequences. TCR overlap was defined as the percentage of unique tumor TCR beta sequences that were also found in the peripheral blood of the same patient. TCRdb took this table from immuneACCESS and kept in-frame rearrangements with V and J called. Such tables lack part of the clones; where checked against another copy, unresolved V genes explain under half of the gap, and the rest is unexplained. That table furnishes V, J and clone size, whereas the DNA furnished D and trimming. Present in this sample are under 100,000 clones, around nine tenths of which were seen just once. Approximately 2.9% of the sample belongs to the ten largest clones.

Worth noting for this clone: The antigen it recognizes is unknown. The input lacks base qualities; no much larger clone sits a single base away.

The cysteine opens and the phenylalanine closes a CDR3 of 14 amino acids. The kept DNA is CDR3 alone, 42 bases in frame from the first base. Cut back by 3 bases and 6 bases, the V and J ends lie 14 bases apart. The germline V gene encodes CDR1 ENHRY and CDR2 SYGVKD. The TCR sequence derives from a human donor with glioblastoma. The rearrangement combines TRBV10-3 with TRBJ1-2; the D gene identity is not certain. The material sequenced was blood, taken before dendritic cell vaccination. The CDR3 in this case is CAISDSTAGDGYTF. The DNA reads TGTGCCATCAGTGATTCAACGGCCGGGGATGGCTACACCTTC.